The rows below give T cell receptor beta chains drawn from one sample of a study of shared clonotypes between healthy human individuals. The repertoire was sequenced with immunoSEQ multiplex PCR; TCRdb's copy has only in-frame clones and lacks some. The sample records fewer than 1.8 million clones, around 98.5% being singletons. Sequenced input: naive CD4+ T cells sorted from blood. All receptors come from a young man in good health. Each CDR3 is given with its conserved first and last residue. The D gene is left open where the match is weak. Expanded clones get a size class; other rows say once, few or many, or leave the size out.

clone_size	d_call	v_call	j_call	cdr3_nt	cdr3_aa
.	.	TRBV9	TRBJ2-1	TGTGCCAGCAGCGAGGGAACCAACAATGAGCAGTTCTTC	CASSEGTNNEQFF
.	.	TRBV25-1	TRBJ1-3	TGTGCCAGCAGTCGGTCAGGTACGGCTGCCCTGAGAAACACCATATATTTT	CASSRSGTAALRNTIYF
.	.	TRBV7-9	TRBJ2-7	TGTGCCAGCAGCTTATCACTACCTTACGAGCAGTACTTC	CASSLSLPYEQYF
.	.	TRBV19	TRBJ2-3	TGTGCCAGTAGTTTACAGTTTACGGGAGTTGCAGATACGCAGTATTTT	CASSLQFTGVADTQYF
once	.	TRBV7-9	TRBJ2-2	TGTGCCAGCAGCCCGAACTCACAGGTCCCCGGGGAGCTGTTTTTT	CASSPNSQVPGELFF
.	TRBD1	TRBV5-6	TRBJ1-3	TGTGCCAGCAGCTCGGGACAGGCTGGAAACACCATATATTTT	CASSSGQAGNTIYF
.	.	TRBV18	TRBJ1-5	TGTGCCAGCTCACCTAGCCCAAGGAATCAGCCCCAGCATTTT	CASSPSPRNQPQHF
.	TRBD1	TRBV7-8	TRBJ2-5	TGTGCCAGCAGCCCACAGGGGGGATCGAAAGAGACCCAGTACTTC	CASSPQGGSKETQYF
.	.	TRBV13	TRBJ2-7	TGTGCCAGCAGCTCGCCGGGACGGTATGACTACGAGCAGTACTTC	CASSSPGRYDYEQYF
.	TRBD2	TRBV4-1	TRBJ2-1	TGCGCCAGCAGCCAAGATTTGATACTAGCGGAAAGGAGGGGTGAGCAGTTCTTC	CASSQDLILAERRGEQFF
.	.	TRBV10-1	TRBJ2-3	TGCGCCAGCAGCGGACGGAGGGTGGATACGCAGTATTTT	CASSGRRVDTQYF
once	.	TRBV9	TRBJ2-7	TGTGCCAGCAGCGTAACCCTGGGCCACGAGCAGTACTTC	CASSVTLGHEQYF
.	.	TRBV15	TRBJ2-7	TGTGCCACCAGCAGAGATGCAGGGGCCCACTTCGAGCAGTACTTC	CATSRDAGAHFEQYF
.	.	TRBV18	TRBJ2-1	TGTGCCAGCTCACCCAAGGGCGATGAGCAGTTCTTC	CASSPKGDEQFF